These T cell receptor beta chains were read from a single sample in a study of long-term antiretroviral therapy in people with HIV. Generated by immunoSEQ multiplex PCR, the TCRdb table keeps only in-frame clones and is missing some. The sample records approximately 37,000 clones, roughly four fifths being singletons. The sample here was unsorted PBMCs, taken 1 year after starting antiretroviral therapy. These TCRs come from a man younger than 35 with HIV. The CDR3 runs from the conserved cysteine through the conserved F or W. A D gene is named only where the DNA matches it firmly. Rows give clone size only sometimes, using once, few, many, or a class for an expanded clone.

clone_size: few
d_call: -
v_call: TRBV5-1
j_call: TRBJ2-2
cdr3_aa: CASSLGLNRWDTGELFF
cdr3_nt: TGCGCCAGCAGCTTGGGCCTGAACAGGTGGGACACCGGGGAGCTGTTTTTT

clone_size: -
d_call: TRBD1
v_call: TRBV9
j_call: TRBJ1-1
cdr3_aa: CASSPRDRVGGTEAFF
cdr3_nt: TGTGCCAGCAGCCCCCGGGACAGGGTGGGGGGCACTGAAGCTTTCTTT

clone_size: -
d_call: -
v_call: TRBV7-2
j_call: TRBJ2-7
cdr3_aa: CASSFWYRYEQYF
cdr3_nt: TGTGCCAGCAGCTTTTGGTACCGATACGAGCAGTACTTC

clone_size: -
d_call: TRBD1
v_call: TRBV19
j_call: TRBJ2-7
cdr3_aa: CASKGSGQAYEQYF
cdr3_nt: TGTGCCAGTAAGGGGTCAGGACAGGCCTACGAGCAGTACTTC

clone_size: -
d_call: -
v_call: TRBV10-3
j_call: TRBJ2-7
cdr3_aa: CAISAAPAGLFSYEQYF
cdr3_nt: TGTGCCATCAGTGCGGCCCCGGCAGGCCTGTTCTCCTACGAGCAGTACTTC

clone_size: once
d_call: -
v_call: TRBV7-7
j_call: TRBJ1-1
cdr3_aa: CASSLSVNTEAFF
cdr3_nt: TGTGCTAGCAGCTTGTCAGTGAACACTGAAGCTTTCTTT

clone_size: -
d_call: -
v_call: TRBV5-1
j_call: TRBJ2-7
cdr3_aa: CASSRLAYEQYF
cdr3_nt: TGCGCCAGCAGCAGACTAGCCTACGAGCAGTACTTC

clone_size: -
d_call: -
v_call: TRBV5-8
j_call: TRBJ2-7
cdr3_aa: CASSPGRGPSYEQYF
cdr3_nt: TGTGCCAGCAGCCCCGGCAGGGGCCCCTCCTACGAGCAGTACTTC

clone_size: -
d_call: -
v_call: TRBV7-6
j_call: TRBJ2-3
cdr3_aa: CASSLASLALTDTQYF
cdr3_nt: TGTGCCAGCAGCTTAGCCTCCCTAGCGCTAACAGATACGCAGTATTTT

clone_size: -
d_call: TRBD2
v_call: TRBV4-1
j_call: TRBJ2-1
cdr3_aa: CASSQEGTSGSRYNEQFF
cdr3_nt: TGCGCCAGCAGCCAAGAGGGAACTAGCGGGAGTAGATACAATGAGCAGTTCTTC

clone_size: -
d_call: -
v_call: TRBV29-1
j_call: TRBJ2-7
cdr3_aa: CSVGGGVHYEQYF
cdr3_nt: TGCAGCGTTGGGGGGGGCGTCCACTACGAGCAGTACTTC

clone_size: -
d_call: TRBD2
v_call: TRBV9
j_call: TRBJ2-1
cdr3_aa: CASSDSGSTYNEQFF
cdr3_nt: TGTGCCAGCAGCGATAGCGGGAGCACTTACAATGAGCAGTTCTTC

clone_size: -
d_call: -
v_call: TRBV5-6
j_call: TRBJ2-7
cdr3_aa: CASSSRTGGRREQYF
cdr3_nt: TGTGCCAGCAGCTCGAGAACAGGAGGGCGCCGCGAGCAGTACTTC

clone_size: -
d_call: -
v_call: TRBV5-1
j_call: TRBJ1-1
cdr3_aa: CASSLEGGPEAFF
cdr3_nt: TGCGCCAGCAGCTTGGAGGGTGGGCCTGAAGCTTTCTTT

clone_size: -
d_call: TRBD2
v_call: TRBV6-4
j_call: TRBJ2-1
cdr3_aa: CASSDQWLAAYNEQFF
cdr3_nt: TGTGCCAGCAGTGACCAATGGCTAGCGGCCTACAATGAGCAGTTCTTC

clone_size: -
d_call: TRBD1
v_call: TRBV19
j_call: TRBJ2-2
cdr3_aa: CASSIDRGQGGTGELFF
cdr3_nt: TGTGCCAGTAGTATAGATCGCGGACAGGGGGGCACCGGGGAGCTGTTTTTT

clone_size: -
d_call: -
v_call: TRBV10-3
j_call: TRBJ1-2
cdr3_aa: CAITGAGANYGYTF
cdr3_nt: TGTGCCATCACGGGAGCGGGTGCCAACTATGGCTACACCTTC

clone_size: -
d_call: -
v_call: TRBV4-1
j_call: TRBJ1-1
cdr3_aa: CASSQQGPPSDTEAFF
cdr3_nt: TGCGCCAGCAGCCAACAGGGGCCCCCGTCGGACACTGAAGCTTTCTTT

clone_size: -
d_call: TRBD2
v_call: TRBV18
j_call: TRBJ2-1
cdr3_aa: CASSPTAGGSYNEQFF
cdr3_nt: TGTGCCAGCTCACCGACAGCGGGGGGGTCCTACAATGAGCAGTTCTTC

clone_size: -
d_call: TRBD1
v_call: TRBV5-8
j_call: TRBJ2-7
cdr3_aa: CASSWGQGTTYEQYF
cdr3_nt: TGTGCCAGCAGCTGGGGACAGGGCACTACCTACGAGCAGTACTTC

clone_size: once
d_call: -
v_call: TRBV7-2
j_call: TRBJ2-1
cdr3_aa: CASSELVSEQFF
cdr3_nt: TGTGCCAGCAGCGAGCTCGTATCCGAGCAGTTCTTC

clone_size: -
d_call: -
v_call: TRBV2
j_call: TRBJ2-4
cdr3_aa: CASSVFFGDGKNIQYF
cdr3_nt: TGTGCCAGCAGTGTCTTCTTTGGGGACGGTAAAAACATTCAGTACTTC

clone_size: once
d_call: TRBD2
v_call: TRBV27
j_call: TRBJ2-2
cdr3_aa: CASSLSPRQGALAGDPGELFF
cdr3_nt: TGTGCCAGCAGTTTATCCCCCCGGCAGGGGGCTCTAGCGGGAGACCCCGGGGAGCTGTTTTTT